The present TCR beta chain was sequenced within a study of T-cell reconstitution after alpha-beta-depleted transplantation in children. CDR3 size: 17 residues. Germline V gene lookup returns CDR1 SGHRS and CDR2 YFSETQ. V shed 3 bases, J shed 2 bases, and the junction held 14 bases outside the gene matches. Only a few counts were recorded for this clonotype. This sample's TCRbeta library carried unique molecular identifier barcodes. In TCRdb, the PCR reads were re-called with MiXCR into one record per CDR3 protein. The table shows some 95,000 distinct CDR3 sequences, with 20% to 30% occurring only once.

V usage is TRBV5-1 and J usage is TRBJ2-7, with 7 bases lining up with TRBD1. The sequence was collected from a boy younger than 10 with acute lymphoblastic leukemia, due to receive a stem cell transplant. This sample comprised PBMCs, obtained before TCRalphabeta/CD19-depleted stem cell transplant. CDR3 residues: CASSSTLTGPNPYEQYF. DNA for the CDR3: TGCGCCAGCAGCTCCACTCTGACAGGGCCGAATCCCTACGAGCAGTACTTC.